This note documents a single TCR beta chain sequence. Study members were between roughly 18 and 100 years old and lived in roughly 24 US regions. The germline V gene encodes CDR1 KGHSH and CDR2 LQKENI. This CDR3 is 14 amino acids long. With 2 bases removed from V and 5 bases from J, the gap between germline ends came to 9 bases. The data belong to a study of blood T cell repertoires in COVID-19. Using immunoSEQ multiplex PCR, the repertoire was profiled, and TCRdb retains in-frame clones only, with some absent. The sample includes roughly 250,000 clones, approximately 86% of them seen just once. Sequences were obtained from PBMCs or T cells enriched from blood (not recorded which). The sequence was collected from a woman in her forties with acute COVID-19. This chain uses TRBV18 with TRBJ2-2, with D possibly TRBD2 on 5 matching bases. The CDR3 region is CASSPRTGTGELFF. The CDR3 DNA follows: TGTGCCAGCTCACCAAGGACTGGAACCGGGGAGCTGTTTTTT.